This TCR beta chain was identified in a study of shared clonotypes between healthy human individuals. Study-wide results and caveats: Generation of non-shared clonotypes was less probable than generation of clonotypes shared by all four donors.

The table came from immunoSEQ multiplex PCR; TCRdb's copy has only in-frame clones and leaves some out. In the table there are some 2,400,000 clones, roughly 95% of which are singletons. Of note for this clone: Its antigen remains unknown.

V dropped 5 bases and J dropped 7 bases, with 8 bases sitting between them. The germline V gene has CDR1 SEHNR and CDR2 FQNEAQ (reference sequence). CDR3 length equals 12 residues. The TCR sequence derives from a man younger than 35 in good health. The sample comprised naive CD4+ T cells sorted from blood. The subset here: CD45RA+ positively selected. This sequence joins TRBV7-9 and TRBJ1-4; D gene ambiguous. The CDR3 sequence: CASSVAAEKLFF. CDR3 in DNA: TGTGCCAGCAGCGTCGCAGCTGAAAAACTGTTTTTT.